One sample yielded the 21 T cell receptor beta chains listed below, sequenced in a study of cytomegalovirus exposure and HLA in healthy donors. TCRdb keeps only in-frame clones here, not all; method: immunoSEQ multiplex PCR. This sample yields 200,000 or so clones, of which approximately 87% are seen a single time; roughly 5.4% belongs to the top ten. The material sequenced was PBMCs. The receptors were sampled from a woman between 18 and 29 years old in good health and CMV-seronegative.

This clone was recorded a few times. The rearrangement uses TRBV27 and TRBJ2-2; a weak D match, TRBD2 (5 bases). Germline assignment: CDR1 MNHEY and CDR2 SMNVEV (reference sequence). The V gene lost 3 bases and the J gene lost 5 bases, with 16 bases spanning the gap. CDR3 length equals 16 residues. The CDR3 region has the DNA TGTGCCAGCAGTTTCTGGGAGAAGGTGGGGACCGGGGAGCTGTTTTTT. Its protein is CASSFWEKVGTGELFF.

This chain connects TRBV4-1 to TRBJ2-7; D perhaps matches TRBD2 (5 bases). V dropped 0 bases and J dropped 5 bases, with 17 bases sitting between them. This CDR3 comprises 16 residues. Germline CDR1 and CDR2: MGHRA and YSYEKL. CDR3 coding DNA: TGCGCCAGCAGCCAAGATTTAACGGGAAGTTGGCACGAGCAGTACTTC. Its translation is CASSQDLTGSWHEQYF.

The chain is built from TRBV7-8 and TRBJ2-1; a weak D match, TRBD1 (6 bases). Per germline, CDR1 SGHVS and CDR2 FQNEAQ. The CDR3 sequence is 14 residues long. V lost 5 bases, J lost 9 bases, and 17 bases lay in between. The CDR3 here is CASSTDMRGSEQFF. CDR3 sequence (DNA): TGTGCCAGCAGCACCGACATGAGGGGGAGTGAGCAGTTCTTC.

This clone has only a few counts. V gene TRBV2 combines with J gene TRBJ1-6; D gene unclear. The germline V gene has CDR1 SNHLY and CDR2 FYNNEI. This CDR3 region has 13 residues. With 4 bases removed from V and 8 bases from J, the gap between germline ends came to 9 bases. The chain's CDR3 is CASSGLGYSPLHF. The CDR3 DNA reads TGTGCCAGCAGTGGACTAGGGTATTCACCCCTCCACTTT.

This clone was detected only a few times. This chain links TRBV4-1 with TRBJ1-5, with D unresolved. Trimming left V 3 bases short and J 0 bases short, with 6 bases between. Germline-derived CDR1 and CDR2 are MGHRA and YSYEKL. This CDR3 contains 14 residues. The CDR3 spells CASSHGNSNQPQHF. The CDR3 region has the DNA TGCGCCAGCAGCCATGGCAATAGCAATCAGCCCCAGCATTTT.

The rearrangement links TRBV20-1 to TRBJ2-1; 7 nucleotides align to TRBD1. Germline CDR1 DFQATT, CDR2 SNEGSKA (reference sequence). J gave up 7 bases and V 5 bases, and 2 bases lay outside the gene matches. The CDR3 totals 11 residues. This chain's CDR3 is CSARDRNEQFF. The CDR3 nucleotides are TGCAGTGCTCGGGACAGAAATGAGCAGTTCTTC.

The chain combines TRBV9 with TRBJ2-7; no clear D. The CDR3 totals 10 residues. With 6 bases removed from V and 6 bases from J, the gap between germline ends came to 7 bases. In germline, CDR1 is SGDLS, CDR2 YYNGEE. For the CDR3, the DNA is TGTGCCAGCACCTCTGGCGAGCAGTACTTC. It is translated as CASTSGEQYF.

The chain couples TRBV27 to TRBJ1-5; the D gene is possibly TRBD1 (5 bases). V was pared by 6 bases and J by 9 bases, with 21 bases between. The CDR3 runs to 15 residues. Germline V lookup: CDR1 MNHEY, CDR2 SMNVEV (reference sequence). Here the CDR3 DNA reads TGTGCCAGCAGCAAAACCGGGACCTTACTCGGGCCCCAGCATTTT. Translating it yields CASSKTGTLLGPQHF.

This chain links TRBV5-6 with TRBJ1-2, with D maybe TRBD1 (6 bases). Per the germline V gene, CDR1 is SGHDT and CDR2 is YYEEEE. The germline V and J ends were trimmed by 4 bases and 0 bases, with 7 bases remaining between them. The CDR3 loop spans 13 amino acids. The CDR3 spells CASSRTANYGYTF. CDR3 nucleotides: TGTGCCAGCAGCAGGACAGCTAACTATGGCTACACCTTC.

The genes are TRBV5-1 and TRBJ2-7; TRBD1 matches 8 bases. Germline CDR1 reads SGHRS; CDR2 reads YFSETQ. V lost 0 bases and J lost 3; bases outside the gene matches: 5. The CDR3 has 15 residues. DNA for the CDR3: TGCGCCAGCAGCTTGGAGACAGGGGATTTCTACGAGCAGTACTTC. It translates to CASSLETGDFYEQYF. The entire variable domain, with the rest obtained from reference TRBV5-1 and TRBJ2-7, is as follows: KAGVTQTPRYLIKTRGQQVTLSCSPISGHRSVSWYQQTPGQGLQFLFEYFSETQRNKGNFPGRFSGRQFSNSRSEMNVSTLELGDSALYLCASSLETGDFYEQYFGPGTRLTVT.

The CDR3 sequence is CASSVAGGITDTQYF. For the CDR3, the DNA is TGTGCCAGCAGCGTAGCTGGGGGCATCACAGATACGCAGTATTTT. The chain couples TRBV9 to TRBJ2-3; the D gene is possibly TRBD1 (6 bases). CDR3 length: 15 amino acids. Germline V gene data show CDR1 as SGDLS and CDR2 as YYNGEE. With 0 bases removed from V and 2 bases from J, the gap between germline ends came to 10 bases.

The chain has TRBV6-5 and TRBJ2-5, with D possibly matching TRBD1 (6 bases). Trimming cost V 2 bases and J 1 base, with 8 bases left between them. Germline V gene sequence: CDR1 MNHEY, CDR2 SVGAGI. This CDR3 is 14 amino acids long. This chain's CDR3 is CASSYPDSQETQYF. The CDR3 DNA reads as TGTGCCAGCAGTTACCCGGACAGCCAAGAGACCCAGTACTTC.

This chain links TRBV6-1 with TRBJ2-7, with D possibly TRBD1 on 7 matching bases. CDR3 size: 14 residues. Germline CDR1 is MNHNS and CDR2 is SASEGT. V gave up 6 bases and J gave up 2 bases, with 14 bases separating them. CDR3 nucleotides: TGTGCCAGCAGAGCCAGGGGGGCCACCTACGAGCAGTACTTC. This translates into CASRARGATYEQYF.

CDR3 sequence: CASSPTRAGANVLTF. DNA of the CDR3: TGTGCCAGCTCACCAACGAGGGCTGGGGCCAACGTCCTGACTTTC. The gene calls are TRBV18 and TRBJ2-6; D might be TRBD2 (5 bases). The CDR3 has 15 amino acids. V lost 2 bases, J lost 2 bases, and 7 bases lay in between. The germline gives CDR1 KGHSH, CDR2 LQKENI.

This clone was detected once. The chain carries TRBV2 and TRBJ2-1; 9 nucleotides agree with TRBD1. Per germline, CDR1 SNHLY and CDR2 FYNNEI. The CDR3 loop spans 15 amino acids. V lost 6 bases and J lost 8; bases outside the gene matches: 11. CDR3 sequence (DNA): TGTGCCAGCAGCGCCGGGACAGGGATGTTGGATGAGCAGTTCTTC. Translation: CASSAGTGMLDEQFF.

This rearrangement joins TRBV12-5 to TRBJ2-7, with D perhaps TRBD1 (5 bases). Germline lookup yields CDR1 LGHNT and CDR2 FRNRAP. Trimming stripped 4 bases from V and 6 bases from J, with 10 bases between. The CDR3 runs 12 residues. CDR3 residues: CASGSTASEQYF. The CDR3 coding sequence is TGTGCTAGTGGTTCGACAGCTTCCGAGCAGTACTTC.

The chain recombines TRBV11-2 with TRBJ2-1; TRBD1 aligns across 7 bases. The CDR3 loop spans 14 amino acids. Per the germline V gene, CDR1 is SGHAT and CDR2 is FQNNGV. The V and J ends lost 3 bases and 7 bases, in that order; junction bases with no gene match: 6. CDR3 nucleotides: TGTGCCAGCAGCTTTAAAGACAGGGATAATGAGCAGTTCTTC. Translation: CASSFKDRDNEQFF. Full variable domain (remainder filled in from reference TRBV11-2 and TRBJ2-1): EAGVAQSPRYKIIEKRQSVAFWCNPISGHATLYWYQQILGQGPKLLIQFQNNGVVDDSQLPKDRFSAERLKGVDSTLKIQPAKLEDSAVYLCASSFKDRDNEQFFGPGTRLTVL.

The chain recombines TRBV5-4 with TRBJ2-7, with 7 bases fitting TRBD2. The CDR3 spans 16 residues. CDR1 is SGHNT, CDR2 YYREEE, per germline (reference sequence). The ends lost 4 bases at V and 1 base at J; junction bases unmatched: 11. The CDR3 protein is CASSPFGGSVSYEQYF. The CDR3 region has the DNA TGTGCCAGCAGCCCGTTCGGGGGGTCCGTTTCCTACGAGCAGTACTTC.

Turning to this clone: The same CDR3 can be traced to other DNA sequences in this sample. V is TRBV5-1 and J is TRBJ1-4, with 7 bases aligning to TRBD1. The length of the CDR3 is 14 residues. V gave up 1 base and J gave up 3 bases; unmatched junction bases: 0. From germline, CDR1 is SGHRS and CDR2 YFSETQ. The DNA for the CDR3 is TGCGCCAGCAGCTTGCAGGGGGCTAATGAAAAACTGTTTTTT. Protein product: CASSLQGANEKLFF.

The chain carries TRBV6-6 and TRBJ2-7, with 10 nucleotides matching TRBD2. V gave up 4 bases and J gave up 6 bases; unmatched junction bases: 6. The V gene's germline CDR1 is MNHNY and CDR2 SVGAGI (reference sequence). This CDR3 contains 14 residues. The CDR3 here is CASSSPSGSPEQYF. CDR3 coding DNA: TGTGCCAGCAGTTCTCCTAGCGGGAGCCCCGAGCAGTACTTC.

This chain links TRBV23-1 with TRBJ2-1; perhaps TRBD2 as D (6 bases). TRBV23-1 is an open reading frame whose function is uncertain. This CDR3 comprises 12 residues. V was pared by 4 bases and J by 9 bases, with 10 bases between. The CDR3 is CASSLRGCEQFF. CDR3 coding DNA: TGCGCCAGCAGTCTTCGGGGGTGTGAGCAGTTCTTC.